This T cell receptor beta chain came from a study of blood T cell repertoires in COVID-19. For the study at large: COVID-19 samples from acute and convalescent phases originated in the United States, Italy and Spain. The cDNA or gDNA used as material had been derived from T cells, B-cell-depleted T cells, or PBMCs.

As originally analysed: How many nucleated cells were present was estimated from reference gene primer amplification. The protocol was immunoSEQ multiplex PCR, while the TCRdb copy is restricted to in-frame clones and leaves out a portion. The V and J calls and the clone size are those of that table, but D and trimming were determined from the DNA. This sample has a few hundred thousand clones; roughly 90% occur once, and the top ten carry approximately 1.2%. The length of the CDR3 is 14 residues. Trimming pared 3 bases from V and 1 base from J, leaving 7 bases between. CDR1 and CDR2 (germline): LNHDA, SQIVND (reference sequence).

The sequence was collected from a man aged 40-49 years with acute or convalescent COVID-19. This chain links TRBV19 with TRBJ1-5; possibly TRBD1 for D (6 bases). Sequenced: peripheral blood. CDR3 DNA sequence: TGTGCCAGTAGTATCGGACAGAGCAATCAGCCCCAGCATTTT. Protein: CASSIGQSNQPQHF. Variable domain in full (rest from reference TRBV19 and TRBJ1-5): DGGITQSPKYLFRKEGQNVTLSCEQNLNHDAMYWYRQDPGQGLRLIYYSQIVNDFQKGDIAEGYSVSREKKESFPLTVTSAQKNPTAFYLCASSIGQSNQPQHFGDGTRLSIL.